This T cell receptor beta chain was profiled in a study of human T cells and chemical hapten exposure. TCRdb re-called the RACE reads with MiXCR, one entry per CDR3 protein. The sample lists more than 75,000 distinct CDR3 sequences, over 8.5% occurring once. This CDR3 has 19 amino acids. The V and J ends lost 0 bases and 3 bases, in that order; junction bases with no gene match: 11. The germline V gene has CDR1 MNHEY and CDR2 SMNVEV (reference sequence). Stated time point: healthy volunteer bleed at 6 weeks. Total RNA was isolated from unfractionated whole blood. The receptor was derived from a male donor in good health. Some clones in this sample may be carry-over from other donors' samples. The rearrangement uses TRBV27 and TRBJ2-7, with 13 bases matching TRBD2. Sequenced: whole blood. DNA for the CDR3: TGTGCCAGCAGTTTATCGGGGATTACTAGCGGGGGGGCCCACTACGAGCAGTACTTC. Its translation: CASSLSGITSGGAHYEQYF.